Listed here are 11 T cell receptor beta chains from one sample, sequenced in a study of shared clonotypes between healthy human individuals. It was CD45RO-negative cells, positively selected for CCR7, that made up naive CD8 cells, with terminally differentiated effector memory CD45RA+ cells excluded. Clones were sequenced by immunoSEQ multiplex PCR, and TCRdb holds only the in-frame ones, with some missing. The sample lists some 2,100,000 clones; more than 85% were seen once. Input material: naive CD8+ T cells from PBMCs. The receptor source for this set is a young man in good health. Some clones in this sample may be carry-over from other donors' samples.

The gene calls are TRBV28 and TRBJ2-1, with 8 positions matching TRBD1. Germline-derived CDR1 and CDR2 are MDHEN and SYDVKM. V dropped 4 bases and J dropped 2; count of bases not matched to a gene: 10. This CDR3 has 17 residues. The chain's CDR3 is CASSYHVRQGTYNEQFF. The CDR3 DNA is TGTGCCAGCAGTTACCACGTTCGACAGGGGACCTACAATGAGCAGTTCTTC.

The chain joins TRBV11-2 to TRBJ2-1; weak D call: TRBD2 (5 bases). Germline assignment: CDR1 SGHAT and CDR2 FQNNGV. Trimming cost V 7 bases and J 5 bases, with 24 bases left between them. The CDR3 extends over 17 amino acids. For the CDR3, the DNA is TGTGCCAGCACCTCACAAGCCTTGAGGACTCACCACAATGAGCAGTTCTTC. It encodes CASTSQALRTHHNEQFF.

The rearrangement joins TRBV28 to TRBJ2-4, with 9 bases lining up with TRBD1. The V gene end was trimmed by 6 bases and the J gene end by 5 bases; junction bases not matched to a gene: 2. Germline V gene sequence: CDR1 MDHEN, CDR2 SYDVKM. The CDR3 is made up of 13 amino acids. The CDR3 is CASRRTGENIQYF. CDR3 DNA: TGTGCCAGCAGGCGGACAGGGGAAAACATTCAGTACTTC.

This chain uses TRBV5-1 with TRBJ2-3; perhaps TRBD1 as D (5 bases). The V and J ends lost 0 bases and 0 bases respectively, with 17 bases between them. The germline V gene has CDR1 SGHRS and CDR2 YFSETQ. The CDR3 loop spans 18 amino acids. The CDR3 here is CASSLGSLTGPSTDTQYF. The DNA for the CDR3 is TGCGCCAGCAGCTTGGGTTCCCTAACAGGCCCCAGCACAGATACGCAGTATTTT.

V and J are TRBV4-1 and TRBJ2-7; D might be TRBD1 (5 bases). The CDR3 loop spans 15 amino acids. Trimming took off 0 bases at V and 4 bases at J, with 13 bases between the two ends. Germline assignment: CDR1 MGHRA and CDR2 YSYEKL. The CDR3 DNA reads TGCGCCAGCAGCCAAGATCCAGGGCTACTATACGAGCAGTACTTC. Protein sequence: CASSQDPGLLYEQYF.

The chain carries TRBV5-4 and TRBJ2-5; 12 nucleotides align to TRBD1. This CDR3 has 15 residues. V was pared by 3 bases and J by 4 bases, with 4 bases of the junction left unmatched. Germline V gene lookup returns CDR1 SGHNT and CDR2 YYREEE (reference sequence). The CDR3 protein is CASSSGTGGGETQYF. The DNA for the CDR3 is TGTGCCAGCAGCTCTGGGACAGGGGGCGGAGAGACCCAGTACTTC.

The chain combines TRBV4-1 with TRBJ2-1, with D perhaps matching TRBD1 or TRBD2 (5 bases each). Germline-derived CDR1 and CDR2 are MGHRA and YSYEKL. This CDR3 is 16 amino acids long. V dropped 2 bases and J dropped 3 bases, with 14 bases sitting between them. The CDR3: CASSQPRDLNYNEQFF. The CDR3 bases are TGCGCCAGCAGCCAACCCCGGGACCTCAACTACAATGAGCAGTTCTTC.

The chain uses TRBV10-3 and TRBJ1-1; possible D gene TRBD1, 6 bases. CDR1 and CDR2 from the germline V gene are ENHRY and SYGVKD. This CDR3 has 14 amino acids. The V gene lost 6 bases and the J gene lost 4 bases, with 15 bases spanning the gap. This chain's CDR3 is CAIRQVGGGTEAFF. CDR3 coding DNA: TGTGCCATCAGACAGGTAGGAGGGGGCACTGAAGCTTTCTTT.

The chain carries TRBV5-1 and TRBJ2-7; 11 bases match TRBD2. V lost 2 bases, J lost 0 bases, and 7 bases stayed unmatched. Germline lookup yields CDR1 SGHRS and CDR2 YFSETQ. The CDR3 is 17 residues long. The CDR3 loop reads CASSLLAGVTSSYEQYF. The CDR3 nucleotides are TGCGCCAGCAGCTTACTAGCGGGAGTGACTAGCTCCTACGAGCAGTACTTC.

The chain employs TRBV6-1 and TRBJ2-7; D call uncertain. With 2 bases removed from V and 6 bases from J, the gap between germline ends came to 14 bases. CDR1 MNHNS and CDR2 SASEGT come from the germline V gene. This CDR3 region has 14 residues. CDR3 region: CASSESGGVFEQYF. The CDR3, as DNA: TGTGCCAGCAGTGAATCGGGCGGAGTATTCGAGCAGTACTTC.

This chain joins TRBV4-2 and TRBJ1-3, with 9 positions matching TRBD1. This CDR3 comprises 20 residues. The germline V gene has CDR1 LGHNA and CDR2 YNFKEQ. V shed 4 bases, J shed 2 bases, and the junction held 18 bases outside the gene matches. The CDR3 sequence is CASSLPDADRWTGAGNTIYF. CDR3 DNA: TGTGCCAGCAGCCTTCCAGATGCAGACCGCTGGACAGGGGCTGGAAACACCATATATTTT.